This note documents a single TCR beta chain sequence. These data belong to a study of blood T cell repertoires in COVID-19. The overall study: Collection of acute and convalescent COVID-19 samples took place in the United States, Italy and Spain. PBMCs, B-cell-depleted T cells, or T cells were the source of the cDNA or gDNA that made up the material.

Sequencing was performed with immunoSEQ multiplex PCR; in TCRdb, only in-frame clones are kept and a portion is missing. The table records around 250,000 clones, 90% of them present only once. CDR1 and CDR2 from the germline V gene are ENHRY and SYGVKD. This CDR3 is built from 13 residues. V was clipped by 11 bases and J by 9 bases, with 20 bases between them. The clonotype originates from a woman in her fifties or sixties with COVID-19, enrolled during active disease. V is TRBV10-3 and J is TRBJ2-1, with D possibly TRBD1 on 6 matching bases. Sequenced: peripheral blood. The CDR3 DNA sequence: TGTGCCGTCGACCGGGACCAGGGGCGTGAGCAGTTCTTC. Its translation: CAVDRDQGREQFF.